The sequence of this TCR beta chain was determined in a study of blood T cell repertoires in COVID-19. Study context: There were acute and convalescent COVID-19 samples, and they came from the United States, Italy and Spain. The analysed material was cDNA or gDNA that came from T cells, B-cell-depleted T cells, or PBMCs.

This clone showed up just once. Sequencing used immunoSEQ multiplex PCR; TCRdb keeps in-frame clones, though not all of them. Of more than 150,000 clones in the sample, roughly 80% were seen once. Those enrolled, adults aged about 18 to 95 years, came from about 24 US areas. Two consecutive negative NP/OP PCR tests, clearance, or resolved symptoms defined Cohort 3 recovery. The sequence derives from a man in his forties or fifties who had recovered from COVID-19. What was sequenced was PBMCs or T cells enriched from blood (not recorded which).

This chain's CDR3 is CASSPTGGNQPQHF. CDR3 sequence (DNA): TGTGCCAGCAGTCCCACAGGGGGCAATCAGCCCCAGCATTTT. The chain uses TRBV6-5 and TRBJ1-5; 7 nucleotides line up with TRBD1. Germline V CDR1 and CDR2: MNHEY, SVGAGI. The CDR3 has 14 amino acids. The V segment lost 5 bases and the J segment 2 bases; nucleotides outside the gene matches: 3.